The 30 T cell receptor beta chains below come from one sample, sequenced in a study of T cell responses to AZD1222 COVID-19 vaccine. TCRdb keeps only in-frame clones here, not all; method: immunoSEQ multiplex PCR. The table has about 100,000 clones, more than 70% seen once. The sample consisted of peripheral blood, taken 28 days after the second AZD1222 dose. These receptors were taken from an adult who received the AZD1222 COVID-19 vaccine.

This sequence joins TRBV6-2 or TRBV6-3 and TRBJ2-7; possible D gene TRBD2, 6 bases. V dropped 5 bases and J dropped 3 bases, with 17 bases sitting between them. CDR1 and CDR2 (germline): MNHEY, SVGEGT. The CDR3 extends over 15 amino acids. The CDR3: CASSTPLPGDYEQYF. CDR3 nucleotide sequence: TGTGCCAGCAGTACCCCGCTTCCGGGAGACTACGAGCAGTACTTC.

The chain is built from TRBV5-1 and TRBJ2-5; TRBD1 agrees at 12 bases. Trimming cost V 4 bases and J 5 bases; bases outside gene matches: 6. Germline CDR1 and CDR2: SGHRS and YFSETQ. The CDR3 is 15 amino acids. The CDR3 loop reads CASSTGDRGLETQYF. DNA of the CDR3: TGCGCCAGCAGCACGGGGGACAGGGGGCTCGAGACCCAGTACTTC.

The gene calls are TRBV4-1 and TRBJ2-5, with D possibly matching TRBD1 (5 bases). The CDR3 contains 14 residues. Germline V gene lookup returns CDR1 MGHRA and CDR2 YSYEKL. The V end lost 1 base, the J end lost 2 bases, and 8 bases lay between the germline ends. Here the CDR3 reads CASSQGQLQETQYF. CDR3 coding DNA: TGCGCCAGCAGCCAAGGACAGCTTCAAGAGACCCAGTACTTC.

This rearrangement joins TRBV28 to TRBJ2-7; a possible D gene is TRBD2 (5 bases). This CDR3 is 15 amino acids long. V was trimmed by 5 bases and J by 0 bases, leaving 14 bases between them. Germline V gene sequence: CDR1 MDHEN, CDR2 SYDVKM. The CDR3 is CASSPGRVSSYEQYF. DNA of the CDR3: TGTGCCAGCAGTCCCGGGCGGGTCTCCTCCTACGAGCAGTACTTC.

The chain has TRBV28 and TRBJ2-4; no clear D. The length of the CDR3 is 16 residues. Germline V gene sequence: CDR1 MDHEN, CDR2 SYDVKM. The V end lost 0 bases, the J end lost 3 bases, and 12 bases lay between the germline ends. CDR3 nucleotide sequence: TGTGCCAGCAGTTTATGGCCCTCTGAGGTCAAAAACATTCAGTACTTC. It codes for CASSLWPSEVKNIQYF. Full variable domain (missing parts from reference TRBV28 and TRBJ2-4): DVKVTQSSRYLVKRTGEKVFLECVQDMDHENMFWYRQDPGLGLRLIYFSYDVKMKEKGDIPEGYSVSREKKERFSLILESASTNQTSMYLCASSLWPSEVKNIQYFGAGTRLSVL.

The chain has TRBV7-3 and TRBJ2-3, with unresolved D. The CDR3 covers 14 residues. Trimming took off 2 bases at V and 2 bases at J, with 8 bases between the two ends. The germline gives CDR1 SGHTA, CDR2 FQGTGA. The CDR3 bases are TGTGCCAGCAGCTTAGGTCTACCCACAGATACGCAGTATTTT. This translates into CASSLGLPTDTQYF. The full variable domain, rest sourced from reference TRBV7-3 and TRBJ2-3, is GAGVSQTPSNKVTEKGKYVELRCDPISGHTALYWYRQSLGQGPEFLIYFQGTGAADDSGLPNDRFFAVRPEGSVSTLKIQRTERGDSAVYLCASSLGLPTDTQYFGPGTRLTVL.

This chain joins TRBV6-5 and TRBJ2-5; TRBD2 matches 9 bases. Germline CDR1 and CDR2: MNHEY and SVGAGI. The CDR3 loop spans 14 amino acids. The junction had 4 bases not matched to a gene; V was cut back by 6 bases and J by 2 bases. CDR3: CASSLGLAQETQYF. CDR3 coding DNA: TGTGCCAGCAGCCTAGGACTAGCGCAAGAGACCCAGTACTTC.

This rearrangement joins TRBV7-9 to TRBJ2-3, with 9 bases lining up with TRBD1. The CDR3 has 16 residues. V lost 5 bases, J lost 1 base, and 7 bases stayed unmatched. The germline V gene encodes CDR1 SEHNR and CDR2 FQNEAQ (reference sequence). CDR3 in DNA: TGTGCCAGCAGCAAGGGACAGGGAGAGGGCACAGATACGCAGTATTTT. This sequence encodes CASSKGQGEGTDTQYF.

This clone was seen just once. Germline is not matched at one junction end, which may reflect a read error. The chain couples TRBV6-5 to TRBJ2-5; tentative D call: TRBD2 (6 bases). The CDR3 is made up of 13 amino acids. Germline values: CDR1 MNHEY, CDR2 SVGAGI. The CDR3 nucleotides read TGTACCAGTGGGGGGACCTACCAAGAGACCCAGTACTTC. It encodes CTSGGTYQETQYF.

The rearrangement links TRBV7-2 to TRBJ2-1; D is uncertain. V was trimmed by 2 bases and J by 1 base, leaving 12 bases between them. CDR1 is SGHTA and CDR2 is FQGNSA in the germline V gene. The CDR3 contains 16 residues. DNA of the CDR3: TGTGCCAGCAGCTTATCCGCCAGCGTATCCTACAATGAGCAGTTCTTC. It translates to CASSLSASVSYNEQFF.

This chain links TRBV28 with TRBJ1-1, with D perhaps TRBD1 (6 bases). CDR3 length: 15 residues. Trimming removed 6 bases at V and 4 bases at J, with 18 bases between. Germline V gene lookup returns CDR1 MDHEN and CDR2 SYDVKM. The CDR3 spells CASSSWRGAGTEAFF. CDR3 bases: TGTGCCAGCAGCTCCTGGCGGGGGGCCGGCACTGAAGCTTTCTTT. Full variable domain (missing parts from reference TRBV28 and TRBJ1-1): DVKVTQSSRYLVKRTGEKVFLECVQDMDHENMFWYRQDPGLGLRLIYFSYDVKMKEKGDIPEGYSVSREKKERFSLILESASTNQTSMYLCASSSWRGAGTEAFFGQGTRLTVV.

The chain has TRBV12-2 and TRBJ1-6; the DNA was not used to check the table's D call, TRBD1. TRBV12-2 corresponds to a pseudogene. CDR3 length: 17 amino acids. The CDR3 nucleotides read TGTGCAAGTCGCTTAGTATTAAACAGGGTCGTCGGTTCACCCCTCCACTTT. This codes for CASRLVLNRVVGSPLHF.

This clone is large by share. The V and J genes are TRBV10-3 and TRBJ1-1; possibly TRBD1 for D (5 bases). Between the trimmed V and J ends, which lost 3 bases and 0 bases, there was a span of 8 bases. The germline V gene has CDR1 ENHRY and CDR2 SYGVKD. This CDR3 contains 14 residues. The CDR3 sequence: CAISDGDLNTEAFF. The CDR3 DNA is TGTGCCATCAGTGATGGGGACTTGAACACTGAAGCTTTCTTT.

V usage is TRBV19 and J usage is TRBJ1-5; 7 bases are shared with TRBD1. The J segment lost 6 bases and the V segment lost 1 base, leaving 12 bases of the junction unmatched. CDR1 is LNHDA and CDR2 is SQIVND in the germline V gene (reference sequence). The CDR3 loop spans 17 amino acids. The DNA of the CDR3 is TGTGCCAGTAGTATAGTTTCCCCGACAGGGTCGAGTCAGCCCCAGCATTTT. This sequence encodes CASSIVSPTGSSQPQHF.

The rearrangement uses TRBV3-1 (or the pseudogene TRBV3-2) and TRBJ2-2; no definite D call. The CDR3 length is 14 residues. Germline values: CDR1 LGHDT, CDR2 YNNKEL (reference sequence). V was clipped by 1 base and J by 2 bases, with 5 bases between them. The CDR3 DNA reads TGTGCCAGCAGCCAAGCGTTCAACACCGGGGAGCTGTTTTTT. Translating it yields CASSQAFNTGELFF.

This clone was recorded only once. The chain joins TRBV6-5 to TRBJ2-7; TRBD1 agrees at 7 bases. The CDR3 sequence is 11 residues long. V was pared by 6 bases and J by 9 bases, with 5 bases of the junction left unmatched. The germline V gene has CDR1 MNHEY and CDR2 SVGAGI. CDR3 nucleotide sequence: TGTGCCAGCAGGACACAGGGGCGGCAGTACTTC. Encoded protein: CASRTQGRQYF.

The chain carries TRBV6-5 and TRBJ1-4; 8 bases map to TRBD1. In germline, CDR1 is MNHEY, CDR2 SVGAGI. Trimming cost V 6 bases and J 4 bases; bases outside gene matches: 4. The CDR3 spans 14 residues. The CDR3 sequence is CASRDDRGNEKLFF. As DNA, the CDR3 is TGTGCCAGCAGAGATGACAGGGGTAATGAAAAACTGTTTTTT.

In its sample, this clone was seen once. The gene calls are TRBV25-1 and TRBJ1-1, with a possible D match to TRBD1 (5 bases). Trimming left V 1 base short and J 5 bases short, with 8 bases between. This CDR3 is built from 13 residues. Germline V gene data show CDR1 as MGHDK and CDR2 as SYGVNS. The CDR3: CASSESGGTEAFF. CDR3 bases: TGTGCCAGCAGTGAATCCGGGGGAACTGAAGCTTTCTTT.

The genes are TRBV28 and TRBJ2-2, with D perhaps assigned TRBD1 or TRBD2 (5 bases each). V lost 4 bases, J lost 4 bases, and 19 bases lay in between. Germline CDR1 MDHEN, CDR2 SYDVKM. The CDR3 is made up of 17 amino acids. The CDR3 DNA reads TGTGCCAGCAGTTCCACTAGAGGTAGGGGCCGCACCGGGGAGCTGTTTTTT. Encoded protein: CASSSTRGRGRTGELFF.

V usage is TRBV5-6 and J usage is TRBJ2-2; tentative D call: TRBD1 (5 bases). Between the trimmed V and J ends, which lost 1 base and 5 bases, there was a span of 9 bases. The CDR3 covers 14 residues. Looked up from germline, CDR1 is SGHDT and CDR2 is YYEEEE. The CDR3 DNA is TGTGCCAGCAGCTTGTCAGGGCTAACCGGGGAGCTGTTTTTT. Translating it yields CASSLSGLTGELFF.

J is TRBJ1-1 and V is TRBV6-5; D perhaps matches TRBD1 (5 bases). Trimming pared 5 bases from V and 1 base from J, leaving 8 bases between. Germline V lookup: CDR1 MNHEY, CDR2 SVGAGI. The CDR3 runs to 13 residues. For the CDR3, the DNA is TGTGCCAGCAGTAAACAGGAGAACACTGAAGCTTTCTTT. Its protein product is CASSKQENTEAFF.

This rearrangement joins TRBV7-9 to TRBJ1-1; D is perhaps TRBD1 (5 bases). V lost 5 bases, J lost 10 bases, and 14 bases lay in between. CDR3 length: 12 amino acids. CDR1 and CDR2 (germline): SEHNR, FQNEAQ (reference sequence). CDR3 protein: CASSRGTMGAFF. Here the CDR3 DNA reads TGTGCCAGCAGCCGAGGGACGATGGGAGCTTTCTTT.

This chain links TRBV18 with TRBJ1-3; D uncertain. V was cut by 0 bases and J by 2 bases, with 11 bases left in between. The V gene's germline CDR1 is KGHSH and CDR2 LQKENI. CDR3 size: 16 residues. CDR3 amino acids: CASSPPNSLAGNTIYF. CDR3 DNA sequence: TGTGCCAGCTCACCACCGAATTCGTTGGCTGGAAACACCATATATTTT.

The chain joins TRBV28 to TRBJ2-7; possible D gene TRBD1, 6 bases. The CDR3 runs to 13 residues. V was clipped by 7 bases and J by 5 bases, with 15 bases between them. Germline V gene data show CDR1 as MDHEN and CDR2 as SYDVKM. CDR3 DNA: TGTGCCAGCACCGGACAGCACGGGCACGAGCAGTACTTC. The encoded protein is CASTGQHGHEQYF.

In this sample, this clone turned up a few times. The chain couples TRBV6-4 to TRBJ2-3, with D perhaps matching TRBD2 (5 bases). Per germline, CDR1 MRHNA and CDR2 SNTAGT. The CDR3 is 13 amino acids. Trimming removed 5 bases from V and 5 bases from J, with 11 bases in between. The CDR3 region has the DNA TGTGCCAGCAGTCGACGGGAAGGAGATACGCAGTATTTT. Encoded protein: CASSRREGDTQYF.

The gene calls are TRBV19 and TRBJ2-1; 8 nucleotides line up with TRBD2. Looked up from germline, CDR1 is LNHDA and CDR2 is SQIVND (reference sequence). Trimming took 9 bases from V and 4 from J; bases not matched to a gene: 8. The CDR3 length is 14 residues. CDR3 sequence: CASKIAGLYNEQFF. CDR3 in DNA: TGTGCCAGCAAAATAGCGGGGCTGTACAATGAGCAGTTCTTC. The entire variable domain, with the rest obtained from reference TRBV19 and TRBJ2-1, is as follows: DGGITQSPKYLFRKEGQNVTLSCEQNLNHDAMYWYRQDPGQGLRLIYYSQIVNDFQKGDIAEGYSVSREKKESFPLTVTSAQKNPTAFYLCASKIAGLYNEQFFGPGTRLTVL.

This clone was picked up a small number of times. V and J are TRBV3-1 (or the pseudogene TRBV3-2) and TRBJ1-1; D call uncertain. V dropped 4 bases and J dropped 1 base, with 22 bases sitting between them. The CDR3 has 18 residues. Germline values: CDR1 LGHDT, CDR2 YNNKEL (reference sequence). CDR3 in amino acids: CASSPTLGWERRNTEAFF. The CDR3 coding sequence is TGTGCCAGCAGCCCCACCTTGGGATGGGAGCGGCGGAACACTGAAGCTTTCTTT.

The V gene is TRBV10-3, the J gene TRBJ1-1; perhaps TRBD1 as D (6 bases). This CDR3 comprises 14 residues. V was trimmed by 6 bases and J by 2 bases, leaving 13 bases between them. Germline assignment: CDR1 ENHRY and CDR2 SYGVKD. The CDR3 DNA sequence: TGTGCCATCAGGTCGACAGGACGTAACACTGAAGCTTTCTTT. Translation: CAIRSTGRNTEAFF.

The chain is built from TRBV10-3 and TRBJ2-3, with 12 bases that match TRBD2. This CDR3 region has 13 residues. V lost 9 bases, J lost 6 bases, and 4 bases stayed unmatched. From germline, CDR1 is ENHRY and CDR2 SYGVKD. The CDR3 here is CAITSGGRDTQYF. In nucleotides, the CDR3 is TGTGCCATAACTAGCGGGGGGCGCGATACGCAGTATTTT.

V is TRBV5-6 and J is TRBJ2-7, with a tentative D call TRBD1 (6 bases). Germline-derived CDR1 and CDR2 are SGHDT and YYEEEE. Trimming stripped 3 bases from V and 1 base from J, with 11 bases between. The CDR3 spans 14 residues. CDR3 DNA: TGTGCCAGCAGCTGGGGGCAGGAATCCTACGAGCAGTACTTC. Translating gives CASSWGQESYEQYF.